This is a list of T cell receptor beta chains from one sample in a study of monozygotic twins with inflammatory bowel disease. TCRdb reprocessed the 5' RACE reads, with one entry per CDR3 protein and no DNA. The data show fewer than 550,000 distinct CDR3 sequences, and the top ten clones hold more than 2%. The sequencing input was blood. These receptors all stem from a human donor with ulcerative colitis or Crohn's disease, or a healthy co-twin of an affected twin (not recorded which). CDR3s include the opening cysteine and the closing phenylalanine or tryptophan.

CDR3: CASYRTESTDTQYF
V: TRBV5-1
J: TRBJ2-3

CDR3: CASSPRETGELFF
V: TRBV18
J: TRBJ2-2

CDR3: CASSLTENEKLFF
V: TRBV5-4
J: TRBJ1-4

CDR3: CASSASGTGMIPGANVLTF
V: TRBV5-6
J: TRBJ2-6

CDR3: CASSLEGGLYNEQFF
V: TRBV12-3/TRBV12-4
J: TRBJ2-1

CDR3: CASNTPPPGHQYF
V: TRBV28
J: TRBJ2-5

CDR3: CASSITGQQFF
V: TRBV25-1
J: TRBJ2-1

CDR3: CASSFQGSGLIYEQYF
V: TRBV11-2
J: TRBJ2-7

CDR3: CASTKGQQETQYF
V: TRBV12-3/TRBV12-4
J: TRBJ2-5

CDR3: CASSPRRNQETQYF
V: TRBV18
J: TRBJ2-5

CDR3: CASSPRLAEIYNEQFF
V: TRBV7-2
J: TRBJ2-1

CDR3: CATSRGDSYEQYF
V: TRBV15
J: TRBJ2-7

CDR3: CASSSPQDRRREQFF
V: TRBV19
J: TRBJ2-1

CDR3: CSVEDGRGRSYGYTF
V: TRBV29-1
J: TRBJ1-2

CDR3: CASSTHGAYSTDTQYF
V: TRBV5-6
J: TRBJ2-3

CDR3: CASSLMGPNTEAFF
V: TRBV7-3
J: TRBJ1-1

CDR3: CASGRPLASEAFF
V: TRBV27
J: TRBJ1-1

CDR3: CASSPGLASNEQFF
V: TRBV12-3/TRBV12-4
J: TRBJ2-1

CDR3: CASSQLSLSSYEQYF
V: TRBV3-1
J: TRBJ2-7

CDR3: CATSRETPLAGLTVAKNIQYF
V: TRBV15
J: TRBJ2-4

CDR3: CASSFMGRGESPLHF
V: TRBV27
J: TRBJ1-6

CDR3: CASSQGRTGGDYGYTF
V: TRBV4-1
J: TRBJ1-2

CDR3: CASSLNLYNQQFF
V: TRBV5-1
J: TRBJ2-1

CDR3: CATSGRLAGEGTQYF
V: TRBV15
J: TRBJ2-5

CDR3: CASSGYRAGSYEQYF
V: TRBV7-8
J: TRBJ2-7

CDR3: CASFSRVNQPQHF
V: TRBV6-6
J: TRBJ1-5

CDR3: CASSFGGEQFF
V: TRBV5-1
J: TRBJ2-1

CDR3: CASSQTGTGEETQYF
V: TRBV4-2
J: TRBJ2-5

CDR3: CASSYRQGYGYTF
V: TRBV6-2/TRBV6-3
J: TRBJ1-2

CDR3: CASSAFGGFVADTQYF
V: TRBV25-1
J: TRBJ2-3

CDR3: CASSLLAGGATDTQYF
V: TRBV7-2
J: TRBJ2-3

CDR3: CSPRLVQEKNIQYF
V: TRBV20-1
J: TRBJ2-4

CDR3: CASSSGDTEAFF
V: TRBV5-1
J: TRBJ1-1

CDR3: CSARPPGGGETQYF
V: TRBV20-1
J: TRBJ2-5

CDR3: CASSLSEMYEQYF
V: TRBV27
J: TRBJ2-7

CDR3: CASSSGTGVREQYF
V: TRBV7-2
J: TRBJ2-7

CDR3: CSARVTQSRDEKLFF
V: TRBV20-1
J: TRBJ1-4

CDR3: CAISGQPGDEQYF
V: TRBV10-3
J: TRBJ2-7

CDR3: CASSGSMGIVGELFF
V: TRBV7-2
J: TRBJ2-2

CDR3: CAWSVKAGEDSPLHF
V: TRBV30
J: TRBJ1-6

CDR3: CASSLGGGAEKLFF
V: TRBV12-3/TRBV12-4
J: TRBJ1-4

CDR3: CASSGGGGVGEQYF
V: TRBV9
J: TRBJ2-7

CDR3: CASSPDRNFNQPQHF
V: TRBV6-1
J: TRBJ1-5

CDR3: CASSLIGQVFNGAFF
V: TRBV7-8
J: TRBJ1-1

CDR3: CASSRQGGKTQYF
V: TRBV6-5
J: TRBJ2-5

CDR3: CASSGDRGNNSPLHF
V: TRBV7-9
J: TRBJ1-6

CDR3: CASSFSLDSPNTEAFF
V: TRBV28
J: TRBJ1-1

CDR3: CSARGGPGTSSFRGTDTQYF
V: TRBV20-1
J: TRBJ2-3

CDR3: CAISPQGATDTQYF
V: TRBV10-3
J: TRBJ2-3

CDR3: CASIKDMNTEAFF
V: TRBV12-3/TRBV12-4
J: TRBJ1-1

CDR3: CSANRGVRDTQYF
V: TRBV29-1
J: TRBJ2-3

CDR3: CASSSRLELYEQYF
V: TRBV28
J: TRBJ2-7

CDR3: CSVDEAFSANYGYTF
V: TRBV29-1
J: TRBJ1-2